The rows below give T cell receptor beta chains drawn from one sample of a study of T cell repertoires in cytomegalovirus infection. These TCRs' antigens remain unknown. Using its own MiXCR run on the reads, TCRdb lists one record per CDR3 protein. This sample has about 830,000 distinct CDR3 sequences; approximately 30% occur once, and the top ten carry roughly 12%. The sequenced sample was cultured CD8+ T cells from PBMCs, obtained from culture after CMV antigen stimulation. These receptors all stem from a human donor in good health (CMV status not recorded). Some clones in this sample may be carry-over from other donors' samples. The CDR3 runs from the conserved cysteine through the conserved F or W. The D gene is left open where the match is weak. Clone size, where shown, is once, few, many, or a class for clones that have expanded.

TRBV7-6	TRBD2	NA	TRBJ2-1	CASSFVPGGNNEQFF	TGTGCCAGCAGCTTCGTCCCGGGGGGGAACAATGAGCAGTTCTTC
TRBV27	NA	few	TRBJ1-2	CASSLYGRGYTF	TGTGCCAGCAGTTTATATGGCCGAGGCTACACCTTC
TRBV7-8	NA	many	TRBJ2-7	CASSSTGIDEQYF	TGTGCCAGCAGCTCTACAGGGATAGACGAGCAGTACTTC
TRBV11-1	TRBD1	few	TRBJ1-1	CASSSYPGQVVTEAFF	TGTGCCAGCAGCTCATACCCGGGACAGGTTGTCACTGAAGCTTTCTTT
TRBV5-6	NA	few	TRBJ2-7	CASSLTTGTVDEQYF	TGTGCCAGCAGCTTGACAACCGGGACGGTGGACGAGCAGTACTTC
TRBV7-4	TRBD1	NA	TRBJ2-1	CASSSGTGDINEQFF	TGTGCCAGCAGCTCCGGGACAGGGGATATCAATGAGCAGTTCTTC
TRBV12-3/TRBV12-4	NA	NA	TRBJ2-7	CVSTQTDSSYEQYF	TGTGTCAGCACCCAGACAGATAGCTCCTACGAGCAGTACTTC
TRBV14	TRBD1	few	TRBJ1-1	CASSQVGTGANTEAFF	TGTGCCAGCAGCCAAGTAGGGACAGGGGCAAACACTGAAGCTTTCTTT
TRBV7-6	NA	many	TRBJ2-1	CASSLGWGGFYNEQFF	TGTGCCAGCAGCTTAGGATGGGGGGGCTTCTACAATGAGCAGTTCTTC
TRBV27	NA	many	TRBJ2-7	CASSSTVAYEQYF	TGTGCCAGCAGTTCGACAGTAGCCTACGAGCAGTACTTC
TRBV7-9	NA	NA	TRBJ1-5	CASRGDGALSNQPQHF	TGTGCCAGCAGGGGGGACGGGGCCCTTAGCAATCAGCCCCAGCATTTT
TRBV20-1	NA	NA	TRBJ1-2	CSARRRVGRGRGNNYGYTF	TGCAGTGCTAGGAGGCGCGTTGGGAGAGGGAGGGGAAATAACTATGGCTACACCTTC
TRBV19	TRBD1	NA	TRBJ1-2	CASRPDRTYGYTF	TGTGCCAGTAGGCCGGACAGGACCTATGGCTACACCTTC
TRBV6-6	NA	NA	TRBJ1-1	CASSYKGTFNVVNNEAFF	TGTGCCAGCAGTTACAAGGGGACTTTCAACGTAGTGAACAATGAAGCTTTCTTT
TRBV7-8	TRBD2	many	TRBJ2-1	CASSSRGGGFENEQFF	TGTGCCAGCAGCTCAAGGGGCGGGGGGTTTGAGAATGAGCAGTTCTTC
TRBV9	NA	NA	TRBJ1-4	CASSPGQRHEKLFF	TGTGCCAGCAGCCCCGGACAGAGGCATGAAAAACTGTTTTTT
TRBV6-1	NA	NA	TRBJ1-5	CASRVQAFDDQPQHF	TGTGCCAGCAGAGTACAGGCGTTCGACGATCAGCCCCAGCATTTT
TRBV27	NA	few	TRBJ1-4	CASSSRGGYELFF	TGTGCCAGCAGTTCCCGGGGCGGCTATGAACTGTTTTTT
TRBV19	NA	NA	TRBJ2-1	CASKDGSYNEQFF	TGTGCCAGTAAAGACGGCTCCTACAATGAGCAGTTCTTC
TRBV7-9	NA	once	TRBJ1-1	CASSPGVQAFF	TGTGCCAGCAGCCCCGGGGTCCAAGCTTTCTTT
TRBV7-6	TRBD2	few	TRBJ2-5	CASGRTSGETQYF	TGTGCCAGCGGGAGGACTAGCGGAGAGACCCAGTACTTC
TRBV25-1	TRBD1	NA	TRBJ1-3	CASSGYRGKAPGNTIYF	TGTGCCAGCAGTGGCTACAGGGGAAAAGCTCCTGGAAACACCATATATTTT
TRBV7-2	NA	many	TRBJ2-1	CASSSSGYEQFF	TGTGCCAGCAGCTCCTCGGGTTATGAGCAGTTCTTC
TRBV28	TRBD1	NA	TRBJ2-7	CASSLETGGISEQYF	TGTGCCAGCAGTTTGGAGACAGGGGGGATAAGCGAGCAGTACTTC
TRBV4-2	NA	NA	TRBJ1-4	CASSQPNEKLFF	TGTGCCAGCAGCCAACCTAATGAAAAACTGTTTTTT
TRBV3-1	NA	once	TRBJ1-1	CASRRQMNTEAFF	TGTGCCAGCAGAAGACAGATGAACACTGAAGCTTTCTTT
TRBV7-9	TRBD1	NA	TRBJ2-5	CASRPGTVVQETQYF	TGTGCCAGCAGACCTGGGACAGTCGTGCAAGAGACCCAGTACTTC
TRBV27	TRBD1	NA	TRBJ1-1	CASRTRDRVNTEAFF	TGTGCCAGCAGAACGAGGGACAGGGTTAACACTGAAGCTTTCTTT
TRBV19	NA	NA	TRBJ2-2	CASSIYGRRQGELFF	TGTGCCAGTAGTATCTACGGAAGGAGGCAGGGGGAGCTGTTTTTT
TRBV4-1	NA	NA	TRBJ1-5	CASSQWGQGNQPQHF	TGCGCCAGCAGCCAGTGGGGCCAGGGCAATCAGCCCCAGCATTTT
TRBV12-3/TRBV12-4	TRBD1	once	TRBJ1-2	CASSLRRTGDIYGYTF	TGTGCCAGCAGTTTAAGGAGGACAGGAGATATCTATGGCTACACCTTC
TRBV6-2/TRBV6-3	NA	NA	TRBJ2-1	CASSFRGDRNDEQFF	TGTGCCAGCAGTTTCAGGGGGGACCGTAACGATGAGCAGTTCTTC
TRBV12-3/TRBV12-4	NA	few	TRBJ1-6	CASSFATARLSYNSPLHF	TGTGCCAGCAGTTTTGCGACAGCTCGACTGTCCTATAATTCACCCCTCCACTTT
TRBV6-1	NA	few	TRBJ2-2	CAITIANTGELFF	TGTGCCATTACTATCGCGAACACCGGGGAGCTGTTTTTT
TRBV7-2	NA	few	TRBJ1-4	CASSYPGEPNLEKLFF	TGTGCCAGCTCATACCCCGGGGAACCCAATCTTGAAAAACTGTTTTTT
TRBV25-1	TRBD1	many	TRBJ1-1	CASSEYGGGGSSPMNTEAFF	TGTGCCAGCAGTGAATATGGTGGAGGGGGCTCTTCGCCGATGAACACTGAAGCTTTCTTT
TRBV27	TRBD2	NA	TRBJ2-3	CASTHRGDPRRAEDTQYF	TGTGCCAGCACTCACCGGGGGGACCCTCGACGGGCCGAAGATACGCAGTATTTT
TRBV6-2/TRBV6-3	NA	NA	TRBJ2-1	CASSYSMDSGTWNNEQFF	TGTGCCAGCAGTTACTCGATGGATTCAGGGACGTGGAACAATGAGCAGTTCTTC
TRBV12-3/TRBV12-4	TRBD1	NA	TRBJ2-1	CASTLGLARGRLDEQFF	TGTGCCAGCACCTTGGGGTTAGCGAGGGGGCGGTTGGATGAGCAGTTCTTC
TRBV15	NA	few	TRBJ1-5	CATSGFVGPDGTQHF	TGTGCCACCAGCGGGTTTGTTGGGCCTGACGGGACCCAGCATTTT
TRBV6-2/TRBV6-3	NA	many	TRBJ2-3	CASSPEDRVDTQYF	TGTGCCAGCAGTCCAGAAGACCGGGTAGATACGCAGTATTTT
TRBV6-2/TRBV6-3	NA	few	TRBJ2-1	CASSYQGLSYNEQFF	TGTGCCAGCAGTTATCAGGGACTCTCCTACAATGAGCAGTTCTTC